This TCR beta chain was sequenced during a study of blood T cell repertoires in COVID-19. Study context: Samples taken during acute and convalescent COVID-19 were collected in the United States, Italy and Spain. PBMCs, B-cell-depleted T cells, or T cells provided the cDNA or gDNA that made up the material.

The CDR3 is 13 amino acids. The V gene's germline CDR1 is LNHDA and CDR2 SQIVND (reference sequence). Deletions cut 8 bases from V and 4 bases from J, with 12 bases between. Here immunoSEQ multiplex PCR was the method, and the copy in TCRdb shows in-frame clones only, minus some. This sample has under 250,000 clones, with around nine tenths found just once. The TCR comes from a man over 45 with COVID-19, enrolled during active disease. Input material: peripheral blood. The J gene is TRBJ1-5, the V gene TRBV19; D is unclear. The CDR3 DNA reads as TGTGCCAGTGCAACTAGTGGGAATCAGCCCCAGCATTTT. Translating it yields CASATSGNQPQHF.